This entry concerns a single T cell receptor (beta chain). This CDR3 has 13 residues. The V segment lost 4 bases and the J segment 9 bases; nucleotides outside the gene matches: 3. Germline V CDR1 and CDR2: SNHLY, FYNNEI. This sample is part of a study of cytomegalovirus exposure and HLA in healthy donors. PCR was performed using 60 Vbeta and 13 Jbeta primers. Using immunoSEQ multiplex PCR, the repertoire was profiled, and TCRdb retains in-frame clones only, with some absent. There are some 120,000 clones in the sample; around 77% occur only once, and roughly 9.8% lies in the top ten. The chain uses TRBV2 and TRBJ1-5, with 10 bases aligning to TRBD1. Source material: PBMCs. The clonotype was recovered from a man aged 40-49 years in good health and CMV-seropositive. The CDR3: CASSGQGAGPQHF. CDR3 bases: TGTGCCAGCAGTGGACAGGGGGCAGGGCCCCAGCATTTT. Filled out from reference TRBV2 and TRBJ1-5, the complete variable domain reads EPEVTQTPSHQVTQMGQEVILRCVPISNHLYFYWYRQILGQKVEFLVSFYNNEISEKSEIFDDQFSVERPDGSNFTLKIRSTKLEDSAMYFCASSGQGAGPQHFGDGTRLSIL.